Below are 20 T cell receptor beta chains sequenced from a single sample in a study of blood T cell repertoires in COVID-19 (dated by TCRdb to 2018 to 2020). The library was obtained by the immunoSEQ multiplex PCR assay. This immuneACCESS table, as held by TCRdb, lists in-frame sequences with V and J called but not all clones. Of the missing ones, under half trace to an unresolved V gene in checked studies; the others have no known cause. The sample includes a few hundred thousand clones, with more than 75% observed a single time. The ten largest clones capture approximately 1.9% of the sample. Source material: PBMCs or T cells enriched from blood (not recorded which). The receptors were sampled from a man between 35 and 55 years old in a cohort exposed to, infected with or recovered from COVID-19 (not recorded which).

This chain uses TRBV19 with TRBJ2-5; no clear D gene. Per the germline V gene, CDR1 is LNHDA and CDR2 is SQIVND (reference sequence). Trimming shortened V by 5 bases and J by 3 bases, and 13 bases separated the two germline ends. The CDR3 length is 14 residues. The CDR3 DNA reads as TGTGCCAGTAGTTCGAGACAAACCGAAGAGACCCAGTACTTC. It codes for CASSSRQTEETQYF.

This chain uses TRBV5-8 with TRBJ2-7; TRBD1 aligns across 9 bases. CDR3 length equals 13 residues. V lost 4 bases to trimming and J lost 4 bases; unmatched junction nucleotides: 3. Germline V lookup: CDR1 SGHTS, CDR2 YDEGEE. Written as DNA, the CDR3 is TGTGCCAGCAGCCCGGACAGGGGTTACGAGCAGTACTTC. Protein: CASSPDRGYEQYF.

The chain uses TRBV5-1 and TRBJ2-2; 8 bases fit TRBD2. From germline, CDR1 is SGHRS and CDR2 YFSETQ. V was clipped by 2 bases and J by 6 bases; unmatched bases: 6. The CDR3 is made up of 15 amino acids. Here the CDR3 reads CASSLGGRMAGELFF. The CDR3 DNA follows: TGCGCCAGCAGCTTAGGCGGGAGGATGGCCGGGGAGCTGTTTTTT.

J is TRBJ1-1 and V is TRBV27; weak D call: TRBD1 (5 bases). V dropped 6 bases and J dropped 1 base, with 9 bases sitting between them. The germline CDR1 and CDR2 sequences are MNHEY and SMNVEV (reference sequence). The CDR3 is 13 amino acids. CDR3 in DNA: TGTGCCAGCAGCGTGACAGCGAACACTGAAGCTTTCTTT. This encodes CASSVTANTEAFF.

The V gene is TRBV6-5, the J gene TRBJ2-6; D unresolved. There are 13 residues in the CDR3. V was cut by 7 bases and J by 0 bases, with 4 bases left in between. CDR1 is MNHEY, CDR2 SVGAGI, per germline. The CDR3 region is CASTLSGANVLTF. DNA of the CDR3: TGTGCCAGCACCCTCTCTGGGGCCAACGTCCTGACTTTC.

The chain's CDR3 is CASSQTRNEQFF. CDR3 nucleotide sequence: TGTGCCAGCAGCCAGACTAGAAATGAGCAGTTCTTC. The chain employs TRBV6-5 and TRBJ2-1; TRBD2 might be the D (6 bases). The V end lost 6 bases, the J end lost 7 bases, and 10 bases lay between the germline ends. The germline V gene encodes CDR1 MNHEY and CDR2 SVGAGI. CDR3 length equals 12 residues.

This chain links TRBV11-2 with TRBJ2-7; 8 bases align to TRBD2. CDR3 length: 16 residues. With V trimmed by 5 bases and J by 0 bases, 9 bases remained unmatched. Germline loops: CDR1 SGHAT, CDR2 FQNNGV. CDR3 coding DNA: TGTGCCAGCAGCCAAACGGGGGGGGTCGGCTCCTACGAGCAGTACTTC. This codes for CASSQTGGVGSYEQYF. The full variable domain, in which reference TRBV11-2 and TRBJ2-7 provide the parts outside the CDR3, is EAGVAQSPRYKIIEKRQSVAFWCNPISGHATLYWYQQILGQGPKLLIQFQNNGVVDDSQLPKDRFSAERLKGVDSTLKIQPAKLEDSAVYLCASSQTGGVGSYEQYFGPGTRLTVT.

CDR3 sequence reads: CASSQSPGGGSGNTIYF. CDR3 DNA: TGCGCCAGCAGCCAAAGTCCAGGGGGCGGGAGTGGAAACACCATATATTTT. V usage is TRBV4-1 and J usage is TRBJ1-3; 8 bases map to TRBD1. After removal of 2 bases from V and 3 bases from J, the junction contained 9 bases not matched to a gene. CDR3 length equals 17 residues. Per the germline V gene, CDR1 is MGHRA and CDR2 is YSYEKL.

V and J are TRBV28 and TRBJ2-1; TRBD2 agrees at 9 bases. The CDR3 loop spans 14 amino acids. V shed 2 bases and J 9 bases; nucleotides not matched to a gene: 5. The germline V gene encodes CDR1 MDHEN and CDR2 SYDVKM. DNA of the CDR3: TGTGCCAGCAGTTTAGGGACTAGCTATACTGAGCAGTTCTTC. This encodes CASSLGTSYTEQFF.

Details on this clone: Other nucleotide sequences in the sample specify the same CDR3. J is TRBJ2-7 and V is TRBV5-1; the D gene is possibly TRBD2 (5 bases). CDR1 is SGHRS and CDR2 is YFSETQ in the germline V gene. The CDR3 loop spans 15 amino acids. V lost 0 bases and J lost 0, with 10 bases in between. CDR3 protein: CASSLGGSSSYEQYF. CDR3 sequence (DNA): TGCGCCAGCAGCTTGGGAGGGAGTAGCTCCTACGAGCAGTACTTC.

V is TRBV25-1 and J is TRBJ2-2, with D unclear. Trimming pared 6 bases from V and 3 bases from J, leaving 14 bases between. Germline CDR1 and CDR2: MGHDK and SYGVNS. CDR3 size: 15 residues. CDR3 region: CASSPTSTYTGELFF. CDR3 nucleotide sequence: TGTGCCAGCAGCCCAACGAGTACTTACACCGGGGAGCTGTTTTTT. Full variable domain (outside the CDR3, taken from reference TRBV25-1 and TRBJ2-2): EADIYQTPRYLVIGTGKKITLECSQTMGHDKMYWYQQDPGMELHLIHYSYGVNSTEKGDLSSESTVSRIRTEHFPLTLESARPSHTSQYLCASSPTSTYTGELFFGEGSRLTVL.

The chain has TRBV6-5 and TRBJ1-5; 9 bases align to TRBD1. Germline assignment: CDR1 MNHEY and CDR2 SVGAGI. The V gene end was trimmed by 7 bases and the J gene end by 6 bases; junction bases not matched to a gene: 10. This CDR3 is built from 15 residues. The CDR3, as DNA: TGTGCCAGCACCCCCCGAGGGACAGGGCCTCAGCCCCAGCATTTT. Amino acid sequence: CASTPRGTGPQPQHF.

The genes are TRBV2 and TRBJ2-1, with 8 nucleotides matching TRBD2. V trimming: 4 bases; J trimming: 10 bases; junction bases outside the gene matches: 9. Germline V gene sequence: CDR1 SNHLY, CDR2 FYNNEI. This CDR3 is built from 14 residues. The CDR3 sequence is CASSAGLVSSEQFF. CDR3 nucleotide sequence: TGTGCCAGCAGTGCGGGACTAGTCTCATCGGAGCAGTTCTTC. Using reference TRBV2 and TRBJ2-1 for the parts outside the CDR3, the full variable domain is EPEVTQTPSHQVTQMGQEVILRCVPISNHLYFYWYRQILGQKVEFLVSFYNNEISEKSEIFDDQFSVERPDGSNFTLKIRSTKLEDSAMYFCASSAGLVSSEQFFGPGTRLTVL.

CDR3 bases: TGCGCCAGCAGGTCCGACAGGGATCAGCCCCAGCATTTT. This sequence encodes CASRSDRDQPQHF. This chain links TRBV5-1 with TRBJ1-5, with 7 nucleotides matching TRBD1. This CDR3 has 13 residues. Germline trimming cut 5 bases from V and 5 bases from J; bases unmatched to any gene: 4. CDR1 and CDR2 from the germline V gene are SGHRS and YFSETQ.

This clone appeared a single time. Other DNA sequences in the same sample also yield this CDR3. The genes are TRBV9 and TRBJ2-1; 10 bases align to TRBD2. The V gene's germline CDR1 is SGDLS and CDR2 YYNGEE. This CDR3 is 15 amino acids long. The V and J ends lost 0 bases and 4 bases, in that order; junction bases with no gene match: 1. The CDR3: CASSVGTSGYNEQFF. The CDR3 coding sequence is TGTGCCAGCAGCGTAGGGACTAGCGGTTACAATGAGCAGTTCTTC.

This chain links TRBV4-1 with TRBJ2-3; the match to TRBD2 covers 14 bases. This CDR3 spans 17 amino acids. Germline V gene sequence: CDR1 MGHRA, CDR2 YSYEKL. V dropped 4 bases and J dropped 8; count of bases not matched to a gene: 11. The DNA for the CDR3 is TGCGCCAGCAGCCCGACCGGGACTAGCGGGAGTTTGCGTACGCAGTATTTT. Translation: CASSPTGTSGSLRTQYF.

To note about this clone: Other nucleotide sequences from this sample produce the same CDR3. The chain employs TRBV5-8 and TRBJ1-4; D not certain. The V and J ends lost 2 bases and 0 bases respectively, with 5 bases between them. The CDR3 is made up of 14 amino acids. CDR1 is SGHTS and CDR2 is YDEGEE in the germline V gene. The CDR3 protein is CASSFPATNEKLFF. CDR3 sequence (DNA): TGTGCCAGCAGCTTCCCTGCAACTAATGAAAAACTGTTTTTT.

This chain joins TRBV3-1 (or the pseudogene TRBV3-2) and TRBJ1-2; D remains unclear. CDR3 length: 15 residues. Trimming removed 0 bases from V and 4 bases from J, with 12 bases in between. In germline, CDR1 is LGHDT, CDR2 YNNKEL (reference sequence). The chain's CDR3 is CASSQDERPLYGYTF. The CDR3 DNA follows: TGTGCCAGCAGCCAAGATGAGCGGCCGCTCTATGGCTACACCTTC.

This clone was seen a single time. The chain links TRBV5-1 to TRBJ2-7, with 8 bases that match TRBD2. CDR1 is SGHRS and CDR2 is YFSETQ in the germline V gene. V trimming: 4 bases; J trimming: 1 base; junction bases outside the gene matches: 10. CDR3 length: 16 amino acids. The CDR3 DNA reads TGCGCCAGCAGCCTAACTAGCGGCAGAGGGTCCTACGAGCAGTACTTC. It codes for CASSLTSGRGSYEQYF.

The chain employs TRBV7-9 and TRBJ1-1; 11 bases line up with TRBD1. CDR3 length equals 15 residues. Per germline, CDR1 SEHNR and CDR2 FQNEAQ (reference sequence). V lost 1 base and J lost 5; bases outside the gene matches: 3. CDR3 nucleotides: TGTGCCAGCAGCTTAGGGACAGGGGGCGCGACTGAAGCTTTCTTT. Its protein product is CASSLGTGGATEAFF.